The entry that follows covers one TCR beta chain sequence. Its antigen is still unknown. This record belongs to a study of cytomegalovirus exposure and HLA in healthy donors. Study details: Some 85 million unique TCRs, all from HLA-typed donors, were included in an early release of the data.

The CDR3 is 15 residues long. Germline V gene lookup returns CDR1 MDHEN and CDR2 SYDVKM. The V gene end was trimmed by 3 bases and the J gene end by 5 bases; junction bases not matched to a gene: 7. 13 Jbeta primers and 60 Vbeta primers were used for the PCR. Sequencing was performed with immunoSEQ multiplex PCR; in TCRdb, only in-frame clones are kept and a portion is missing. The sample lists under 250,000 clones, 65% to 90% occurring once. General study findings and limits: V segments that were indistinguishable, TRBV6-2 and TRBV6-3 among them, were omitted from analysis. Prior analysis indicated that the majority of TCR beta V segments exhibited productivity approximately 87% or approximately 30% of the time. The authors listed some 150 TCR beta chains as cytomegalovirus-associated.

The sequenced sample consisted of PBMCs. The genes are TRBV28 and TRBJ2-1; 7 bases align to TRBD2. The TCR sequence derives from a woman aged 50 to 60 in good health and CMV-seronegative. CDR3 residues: CASSFPQRGHNEQFF. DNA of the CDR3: TGTGCCAGCAGTTTTCCCCAGCGGGGACACAATGAGCAGTTCTTC.